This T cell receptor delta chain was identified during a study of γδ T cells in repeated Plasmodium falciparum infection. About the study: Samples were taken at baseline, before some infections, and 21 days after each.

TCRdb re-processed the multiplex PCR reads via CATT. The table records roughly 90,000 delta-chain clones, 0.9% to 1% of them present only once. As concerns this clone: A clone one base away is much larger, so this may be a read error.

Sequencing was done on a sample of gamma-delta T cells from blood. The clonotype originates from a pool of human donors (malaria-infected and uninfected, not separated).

This CDR3 is CACDTMTPYWGPEDTDKLIF. The CDR3 region has the DNA TGTGCCTGTGACACGATGACGCCTTACTGGGGGCCGGAAGACACCGATAAGCTCATCTTT. A V gene of TRDV2 was called, but no J gene was assigned; the table's TRDD3 call for D was not verified on the DNA. The CDR3 consists of 20 residues. CDR1 is GEAIGNYY and CDR2 is EKD in the germline V gene.